This T cell receptor beta chain was profiled in a study of human T cells and chemical hapten exposure. The germline V gene encodes CDR1 SQVTM and CDR2 ANQGSEA. The CDR3 loop spans 13 amino acids. The junction had 7 bases not matched to a gene; V was cut back by 4 bases and J by 9 bases. In TCRdb, the RACE reads were re-called with MiXCR into one record per CDR3 protein. The repertoire holds tens of thousands of distinct CDR3 sequences, 10% seen once, with 1.3% to 1.5% in the top ten. This clonotype appeared many times. Its antigen is not known. Study-wide findings and caveats: Controls formed significantly fewer large CDR3 similarity clusters than expanded TCRs did.

Time point given: patch test 1, 2 weeks after DPC sensitization. The treatment denotes: therapeutic diphenylcyclopropenone sensitization with weekly scalp DPC. The receptor was derived from a woman in her forties or fifties with alopecia areata. Some clones in this sample may be carry-over from other donors' samples. The specimen was whole blood, collected in connection with sensitization to the hapten diphenylcyclopropenone (DPC). The chain joins TRBV29-1 to TRBJ2-1; 9 bases are a match to TRBD2. The CDR3 coding sequence is TGCAGCGTTGGACTAGCGGAGGGTAGTGAGCAGTTCTTC. It specifies CSVGLAEGSEQFF.